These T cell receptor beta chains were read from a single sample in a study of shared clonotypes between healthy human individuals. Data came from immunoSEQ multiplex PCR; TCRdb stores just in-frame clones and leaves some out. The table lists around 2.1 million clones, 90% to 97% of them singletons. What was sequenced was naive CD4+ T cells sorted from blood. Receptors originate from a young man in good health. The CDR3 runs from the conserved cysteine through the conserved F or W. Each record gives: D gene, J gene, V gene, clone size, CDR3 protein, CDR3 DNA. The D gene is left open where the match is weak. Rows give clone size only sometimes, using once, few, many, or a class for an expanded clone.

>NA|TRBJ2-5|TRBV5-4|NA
CASSLYSGETQYF
TGTGCCAGCAGCTTGTACAGCGGTGAGACCCAGTACTTC
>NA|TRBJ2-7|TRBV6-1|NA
CASREGRNSYEQYF
TGTGCCAGCAGAGAGGGACGGAATTCCTACGAGCAGTACTTC
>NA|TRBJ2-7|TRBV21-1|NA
CASSRLEGWIYEQYF
TGTGCCAGCAGCCGTCTTGAGGGGTGGATCTACGAGCAGTACTTC
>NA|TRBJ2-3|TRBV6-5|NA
CASRTTWTSTDTQYF
TGTGCCAGCAGAACAACATGGACGAGCACAGATACGCAGTATTTT
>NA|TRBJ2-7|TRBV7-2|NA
CASSLSPWREQYF
TGTGCCAGCAGCTTATCGCCTTGGAGGGAGCAGTACTTC
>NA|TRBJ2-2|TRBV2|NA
CASGGFTGELFF
TGTGCCAGCGGCGGGTTCACCGGGGAGCTGTTTTTT
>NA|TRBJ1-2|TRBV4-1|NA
CASSQSGSEYGYTF
TGCGCCAGCAGCCAGTCCGGGTCAGAGTATGGCTACACCTTC
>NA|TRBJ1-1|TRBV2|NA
CASTTVNTEAFF
TGTGCCAGCACGACGGTTAACACTGAAGCTTTCTTT
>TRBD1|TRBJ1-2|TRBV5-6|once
CASSLPGTGDGYTF
TGTGCCAGCAGCCTTCCCGGGACAGGGGACGGCTACACCTTC
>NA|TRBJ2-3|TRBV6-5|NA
CASSYGGPTDTQYF
TGTGCCAGCAGTTACGGGGGGCCAACAGATACGCAGTATTTT
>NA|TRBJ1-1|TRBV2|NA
CASTRVSMNTEAFF
TGTGCCAGCACCCGAGTTTCAATGAACACTGAAGCTTTCTTT
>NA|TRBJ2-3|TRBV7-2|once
CASSLHSIDTQYF
TGTGCCAGCAGCTTACACTCTATCGATACGCAGTATTTT
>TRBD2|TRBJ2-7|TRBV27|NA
CASRTHAGGLSYEQYF
TGTGCCAGCAGAACTCATGCGGGGGGCCTCTCCTACGAGCAGTACTTC
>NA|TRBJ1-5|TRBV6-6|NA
CASATTHHSNQPQHF
TGTGCCAGCGCTACTACACACCATAGCAATCAGCCCCAGCATTTT
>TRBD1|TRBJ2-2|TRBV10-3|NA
CAIREDRAGGELFF
TGTGCCATCAGGGAGGACAGGGCCGGCGGGGAGCTGTTTTTT
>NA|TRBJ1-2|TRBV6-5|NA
CASGRQANYGYTF
TGTGCCAGTGGACGTCAAGCTAACTATGGCTACACCTTC
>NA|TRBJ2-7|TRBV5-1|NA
CASSFWTDSYEQYF
TGCGCCAGCAGCTTTTGGACAGATTCCTACGAGCAGTACTTC
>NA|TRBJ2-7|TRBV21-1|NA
CASSPRGACGDEQYF
TGTGCCAGCAGCCCCCGGGGAGCGTGCGGAGACGAGCAGTACTTC
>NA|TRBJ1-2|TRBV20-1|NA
CSASGKYGYTF
TGCAGTGCTTCAGGGAAGTATGGCTACACCTTC
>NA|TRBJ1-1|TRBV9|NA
CASTGRDTEAFF
TGTGCCAGCACAGGACGGGACACTGAAGCTTTCTTT
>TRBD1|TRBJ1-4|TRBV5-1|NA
CASSLEGQGGEKLFF
TGCGCCAGCAGCTTGGAGGGACAGGGAGGGGAAAAACTGTTTTTT
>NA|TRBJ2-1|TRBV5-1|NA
CASSAQGNEQFF
TGCGCCAGCAGCGCCCAGGGGAATGAGCAGTTCTTC
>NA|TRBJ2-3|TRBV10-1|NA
CASSEGGRTDTQYF
TGCGCCAGCAGTGAGGGGGGCCGCACAGATACGCAGTATTTT
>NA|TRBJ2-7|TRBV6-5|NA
CASSTRDGGGNEQYF
TGTGCCAGCAGTACGCGCGACGGGGGAGGCAACGAGCAGTACTTC
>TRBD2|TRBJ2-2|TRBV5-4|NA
CASSLGSGGFGELFF
TGTGCCAGCAGCTTGGGTTCGGGGGGATTCGGGGAGCTGTTTTTT
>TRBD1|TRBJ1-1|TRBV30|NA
CAQKTGRTEAFF
TGTGCCCAAAAGACAGGGCGGACTGAAGCTTTCTTT
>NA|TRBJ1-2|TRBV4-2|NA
CASSQGDRNGYTF
TGTGCCAGCAGCCAAGGGGACCGAAATGGCTACACCTTC
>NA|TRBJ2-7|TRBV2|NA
CASSGQRAGEQYF
TGTGCCAGCAGCGGACAGAGGGCGGGCGAGCAGTACTTC
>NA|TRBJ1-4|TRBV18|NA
CASSPETDSKKLFF
TGTGCCAGCTCACCGGAAACGGACAGTAAAAAACTGTTTTTT
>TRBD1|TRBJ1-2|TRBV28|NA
CASSKPGQYYGYTF
TGTGCCAGCAGTAAACCGGGACAGTACTATGGCTACACCTTC
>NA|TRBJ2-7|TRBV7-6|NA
CASSLEDRLRYEQYF
TGTGCCAGCAGCTTAGAAGACAGGTTAAGGTACGAGCAGTACTTC
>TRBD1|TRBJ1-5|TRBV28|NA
CASSGTGNNQPQHF
TGTGCCAGCAGCGGGACAGGGAACAATCAGCCCCAGCATTTT
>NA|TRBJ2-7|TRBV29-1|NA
CSVSGGLFSSYEQYF
TGCAGCGTGAGTGGGGGACTTTTTAGCTCCTACGAGCAGTACTTC
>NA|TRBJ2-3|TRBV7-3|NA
CASSLQVLDTQYF
TGTGCCAGCAGCTTACAGGTGCTGGATACGCAGTATTTT
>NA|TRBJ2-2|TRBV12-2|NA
CASRFRVGTGELFF
TGTGCAAGTCGCTTCAGGGTAGGCACCGGGGAGCTGTTTTTT
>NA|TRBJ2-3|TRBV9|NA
CASSVSSATDTQYF
TGTGCCAGCAGCGTATCCTCCGCCACAGATACGCAGTATTTT
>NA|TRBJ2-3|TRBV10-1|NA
CASSGDLLQTQYF
TGCGCCAGCAGTGGGGACTTATTACAAACGCAGTATTTT
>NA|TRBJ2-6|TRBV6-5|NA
CASSLTPGANVLTF
TGTGCCAGTTCGTTAACTCCTGGGGCCAACGTCCTGACTTTC
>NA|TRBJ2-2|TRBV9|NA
CASSEAPNTGELFF
TGTGCCAGCTCGGAGGCTCCGAACACCGGGGAGCTGTTTTTT
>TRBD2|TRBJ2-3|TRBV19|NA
CASRDGGNTDTQYF
TGTGCCAGTAGGGACGGGGGGAACACAGATACGCAGTATTTT
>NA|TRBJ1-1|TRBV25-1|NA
CASTLGVLNTEAFF
TGTGCCAGCACCCTTGGGGTATTGAACACTGAAGCTTTCTTT
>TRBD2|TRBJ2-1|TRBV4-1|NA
CASSTGTSGLNEQFF
TGCGCCAGCAGCACGGGTACTAGCGGCCTCAATGAGCAGTTCTTC
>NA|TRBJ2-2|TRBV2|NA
CASSPVGGWTGELFF
TGTGCCAGCAGCCCCGTGGGGGGTTGGACCGGGGAGCTGTTTTTT
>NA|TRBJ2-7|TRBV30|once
CAWSVLGYEQYF
TGTGCCTGGAGTGTACTCGGCTACGAGCAGTACTTC
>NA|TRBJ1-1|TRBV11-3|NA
CASSFSRLTEAFF
TGTGCCAGCAGCTTCTCTCGGCTCACTGAAGCTTTCTTT
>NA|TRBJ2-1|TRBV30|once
CAWRRDGVPNEQFF
TGTGCCTGGAGGAGGGACGGAGTACCAAATGAGCAGTTCTTC
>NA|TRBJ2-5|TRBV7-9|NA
CASSLNGETQYF
TGTGCCAGCAGCTTAAACGGAGAGACCCAGTACTTC
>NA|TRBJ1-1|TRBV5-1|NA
CASSLALFSRDEAFF
TGCGCCAGCAGCTTGGCCTTGTTTAGCAGGGATGAAGCTTTCTTT
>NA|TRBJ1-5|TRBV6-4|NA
CASSDRRDRPLVSNQPQHF
TGTGCCAGCAGTGACCGCCGGGACCGACCCTTGGTGAGCAATCAGCCCCAGCATTTT
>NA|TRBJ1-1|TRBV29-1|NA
CSVGNGDTEAFF
TGCAGCGTTGGCAATGGGGACACTGAAGCTTTCTTT
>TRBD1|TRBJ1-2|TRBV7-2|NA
CASTRGGSRRLNYGYTF
TGTGCCAGCACCAGGGGGGGCAGCCGACGACTAAACTATGGCTACACCTTC
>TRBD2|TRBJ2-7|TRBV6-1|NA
CASSVSLAQNTYEQYF
TGTGCCAGCAGTGTCTCACTAGCGCAGAATACCTACGAGCAGTACTTC
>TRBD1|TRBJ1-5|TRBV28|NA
CASSGAGQGIQPQHF
TGTGCCAGCAGCGGGGCGGGACAGGGAATTCAGCCCCAGCATTTT
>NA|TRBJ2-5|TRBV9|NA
CASSGNPKETQYF
TGTGCCAGCAGCGGCAACCCGAAAGAGACCCAGTACTTC
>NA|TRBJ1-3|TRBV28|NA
CASCDPGNTIYF
TGTGCCAGCTGCGATCCGGGAAACACCATATATTTT
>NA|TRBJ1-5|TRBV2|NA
CASNRDNYQPQHF
TGTGCCAGCAACAGGGACAACTATCAGCCCCAGCATTTT
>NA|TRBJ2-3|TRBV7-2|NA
CASSFATATDTQYF
TGTGCCAGCAGCTTCGCCACAGCAACAGATACGCAGTATTTT
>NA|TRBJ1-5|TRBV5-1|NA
CASSLAPDQPQHF
TGCGCCAGCAGCTTGGCTCCGGACCAGCCCCAGCATTTT
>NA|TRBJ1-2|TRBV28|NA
CASGGYGYTF
TGTGCCAGCGGGGGGTATGGCTACACCTTC
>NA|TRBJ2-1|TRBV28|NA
CASRLPHGIDEQFF
TGTGCCAGCAGACTCCCCCATGGTATAGATGAGCAGTTCTTC